This entry is about one T cell receptor (beta chain). CDR1 LNHDA and CDR2 SQIVND come from the germline V gene (reference sequence). V was trimmed by 6 bases and J by 11 bases, leaving 10 bases between them. The CDR3 runs 11 residues. This sample stems from a study of blood T cell repertoires in COVID-19. The wider study: Sites in the United States, Italy and Spain provided acute and convalescent COVID-19 samples.

Clones were read by immunoSEQ multiplex PCR, and TCRdb kept only the in-frame ones, dropping some. Counted here are approximately 80,000 clones, around 81% occurring once; the ten biggest clones make up more than 2%. Sequenced sample: peripheral blood. The TCR originated in a woman in her 70s with acute or convalescent COVID-19. This chain links TRBV19 with TRBJ1-4; tentative D call: TRBD1 (5 bases). CDR3 nucleotides: TGTGCCAGTAGGAGGGAGGGGAAACTGTTTTTT. Amino acid sequence: CASRREGKLFF. The complete variable domain, with remaining parts taken from reference TRBV19 and TRBJ1-4, reads DGGITQSPKYLFRKEGQNVTLSCEQNLNHDAMYWYRQDPGQGLRLIYYSQIVNDFQKGDIAEGYSVSREKKESFPLTVTSAQKNPTAFYLCASRREGKLFFGSGTQLSVL.